The entry that follows covers one T cell receptor (beta chain) sequence. Its matching antigen is unknown. The source of the sample is a study of T-cell memory formation after mild COVID-19. Study information: Largely donor-specific TCR clusters were found. Broader study findings: Clones contracting over day 15 to 85 were CD4/CD8 balanced, with later expanders leaning CD4+. Contracting CD8+ clones were enriched in EMRA, CD4+ mainly in CM and EM. Pre-infection memory already had some responding clones, implying cross-reactive memory joined.

This CDR3 is built from 16 residues. V lost 1 base, J lost 4 bases, and 6 bases stayed unmatched. Germline V gene data show CDR1 as SGHTA and CDR2 as FQGNSA. TCRdb independently ran MiXCR on the 5' RACE reads; one entry per CDR3 protein. In the table there are about 430,000 distinct CDR3 sequences, 20% to 25% of which are singletons. Sequenced input: PBMCs or a T cell subset sorted from them (not recorded which). The rearrangement links TRBV7-2 to TRBJ2-5, with 10 nucleotides matching TRBD2. The origin of this receptor is an adult woman who had mild COVID-19 (a few samples of this study predate the infection). Cell type and time point are not known. The CDR3: CASSLVRTSGTETQYF. The CDR3 nucleotides are TGTGCCAGCAGCTTAGTAAGGACTAGCGGAACAGAGACCCAGTACTTC.